The 5 T cell receptor beta chains below all came from one sample that was sequenced in a study of T cell repertoires in cytomegalovirus infection. TCRdb ran MiXCR on the reads and lists one entry per CDR3 protein. The sample consists of about a million distinct CDR3 sequences, roughly 30% of them appearing once. These receptors' antigens are unknown. Sample: cultured CD8+ T cells from PBMCs, taken from culture after CMV antigen stimulation. The receptors come from a human donor in good health (CMV status not recorded). Some clones in this sample may be carry-over from other donors' samples.

The chain carries TRBV7-2 and TRBJ1-1; D uncertain. Germline CDR1 reads SGHTA; CDR2 reads FQGNSA. The CDR3 sequence is 19 residues long. Between the trimmed V and J ends, which lost 2 bases and 3 bases, there was a span of 25 bases. The CDR3 spells CASSLSNSQTPVGDTEAFF. For the CDR3, the DNA is TGTGCCAGCAGCTTATCGAATTCCCAGACTCCGGTAGGCGACACTGAAGCTTTCTTT.

This clonotype appeared many times. This sequence joins TRBV7-8 and TRBJ2-2; a weak D match, TRBD1 (5 bases). This CDR3 spans 16 amino acids. V dropped 5 bases and J dropped 8 bases, with 21 bases sitting between them. Germline V lookup: CDR1 SGHVS, CDR2 FQNEAQ. CDR3 region: CASSPRQSPRRGELFF. The CDR3 bases are TGTGCCAGCAGCCCTCGACAGTCCCCTCGAAGGGGGGAGCTGTTTTTT. The full variable domain, rest sourced from reference TRBV7-8 and TRBJ2-2, is GAGVSQSPRYKVAKRGQDVALRCDPISGHVSLFWYQQALGQGPEFLTYFQNEAQLDKSGLPSDRFFAERPEGSVSTLKIQRTQQEDSAVYLCASSPRQSPRRGELFFGEGSRLTVL.

In this sample, this clonotype turned up a few times. As DNA, the CDR3 is TGTGCCAGCAGCTGGGCAGGGTCCGGGGAGCTGTTTTTT. This gives the protein CASSWAGSGELFF. This chain uses TRBV7-3 with TRBJ2-2; possible D gene TRBD1, 5 bases. V lost 4 bases, J lost 6 bases, and 9 bases lay in between. The CDR3 length is 13 residues. Looked up from germline, CDR1 is SGHTA and CDR2 is FQGTGA.

The chain links TRBV6-5 to TRBJ2-2; D not certain. The CDR3 has 16 residues. CDR1 and CDR2 (germline): MNHEY, SVGAGI. V lost 5 bases, J lost 2 bases, and 15 bases lay in between. CDR3 amino acids: CASSTLDKINTGELFF. CDR3 DNA: TGTGCCAGCAGTACCCTCGACAAGATTAACACCGGGGAGCTGTTTTTT.

This clonotype was found a few times. The chain uses TRBV15 and TRBJ2-1, with a tentative D call TRBD1 (6 bases). This CDR3 is 16 amino acids long. CDR1 and CDR2 from the germline V gene are LNHNV and YYDKDF (reference sequence). V shed 0 bases and J shed 5 bases, with 14 bases lying between them. CDR3 region: CATSRDRYRVNNEQFF. The DNA for the CDR3 is TGTGCCACCAGCAGAGATAGGTACAGGGTTAACAATGAGCAGTTCTTC. The full variable domain, in which reference TRBV15 and TRBJ2-1 provide the parts outside the CDR3, is DAMVIQNPRYQVTQFGKPVTLSCSQTLNHNVMYWYQQKSSQAPKLLFHYYDKDFNNEADTPDNFQSRRPNTSFCFLDIRSPGLGDTAMYLCATSRDRYRVNNEQFFGPGTRLTVL.